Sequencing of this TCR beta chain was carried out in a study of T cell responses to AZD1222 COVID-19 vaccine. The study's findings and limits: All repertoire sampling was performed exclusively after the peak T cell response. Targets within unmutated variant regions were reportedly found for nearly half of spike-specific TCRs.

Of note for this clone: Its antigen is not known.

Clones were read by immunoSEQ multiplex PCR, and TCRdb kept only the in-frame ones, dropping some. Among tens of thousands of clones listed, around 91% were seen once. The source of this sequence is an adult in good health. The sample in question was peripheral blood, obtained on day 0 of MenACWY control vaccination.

This CDR3 is CASSLGGLNTEAFF. CDR3 DNA sequence: TGTGCCAGCAGCTTGGGGGGATTGAACACTGAAGCTTTCTTT. The chain has TRBV5-4 and TRBJ1-1; D ambiguous. This CDR3 spans 14 amino acids. The V gene lost 0 bases and the J gene lost 0 bases, with 6 bases spanning the gap. Germline values: CDR1 SGHNT, CDR2 YYREEE (reference sequence).